The 27 T cell receptor beta chains presented below share a single source sample, sequenced in a study of T cell repertoires in cytomegalovirus infection. MiXCR was run by TCRdb on the reads, yielding one entry per CDR3 protein. This sample has hundreds of thousands of distinct CDR3 sequences, with roughly 24% found just once. The sample was CD8+ T cells from PBMCs. The source of these receptors is a human donor in good health (CMV status not recorded). Some clones in this sample may be carry-over from other donors' samples.

With respect to this clonotype: A much bigger clone sits one base away, suggesting this may be a read error. This rearrangement joins TRBV5-5 to TRBJ2-4; possibly TRBD1 for D (5 bases). The CDR3 is made up of 14 amino acids. The germline gives CDR1 SGHKS, CDR2 YYEKEE (reference sequence). V was shortened by 2 bases and J by 8 bases, with 14 bases between the two germline ends. CDR3 sequence reads: CASSFMVGEDIQYF. CDR3 DNA: TGTGCCAGCAGCTTTATGGTAGGGGAAGACATTCAGTACTTC.

This clonotype came up a few times. The chain carries TRBV28 and TRBJ2-1; 10 positions match TRBD2. V shed 8 bases and J 6 bases; nucleotides not matched to a gene: 13. Germline V CDR1 and CDR2: MDHEN, SYDVKM. The CDR3 totals 16 residues. CDR3 residues: CASSYSGGPLGNEQFF. The DNA of the CDR3 is TGTGCCAGCTCTTATAGCGGGGGGCCCTTGGGCAATGAGCAGTTCTTC. Full variable domain (rest looked up from reference TRBV28 and TRBJ2-1): DVKVTQSSRYLVKRTGEKVFLECVQDMDHENMFWYRQDPGLGLRLIYFSYDVKMKEKGDIPEGYSVSREKKERFSLILESASTNQTSMYLCASSYSGGPLGNEQFFGPGTRLTVL.

The chain combines TRBV29-1 with TRBJ1-4; 11 bases are a match to TRBD1. Germline V gene sequence: CDR1 SQVTM, CDR2 ANQGSEA. The CDR3 sequence is 13 residues long. Trimming removed 7 bases from V and 6 bases from J; junction bases left unmatched: 4. This CDR3 reads CSARTGGDEKLFF. The CDR3 DNA sequence: TGCAGCGCTCGGACAGGGGGCGATGAAAAACTGTTTTTT. Looking up the rest from reference TRBV29-1 and TRBJ1-4 gives the full variable domain: SAVISQKPSRDICQRGTSLTIQCQVDSQVTMMFWYRQQPGQSLTLIATANQGSEATYESGFVIDKFPISRPNLTFSTLTVSNMSPEDSSIYLCSARTGGDEKLFFGSGTQLSVL.

In this sample, this clonotype turned up once. The chain combines TRBV28 with TRBJ1-2; tentatively, D is TRBD1 (6 bases). This CDR3 comprises 14 residues. Germline CDR1 reads MDHEN; CDR2 reads SYDVKM. V lost 7 bases, J lost 5 bases, and 17 bases lay in between. In DNA, the CDR3 is TGTGCCAGCACCTGGGGGGGCGCCGGATATGGCTACACCTTC. Translating gives CASTWGGAGYGYTF.

The genes are TRBV2 and TRBJ1-5; the D is unclear. This CDR3 is 14 amino acids long. V lost 4 bases and J 0 bases, leaving 7 bases between the germline ends. Germline loops: CDR1 SNHLY, CDR2 FYNNEI. The CDR3 DNA follows: TGTGCCAGCAGTGCTCAATATAGCAATCAGCCCCAGCATTTT. Its translation: CASSAQYSNQPQHF.

This clonotype was detected ten times or more. The chain carries TRBV4-1 and TRBJ1-3; D uncertain. CDR3 size: 11 residues. V was trimmed by 1 base and J by 8 bases, leaving 3 bases between them. Germline values: CDR1 MGHRA, CDR2 YSYEKL. This CDR3 is CASSQVDTIYF. In DNA form, the CDR3 reads TGCGCCAGCAGCCAAGTGGACACCATATATTTT.

Notes on this clonotype: Germline is not matched at one junction end, which may reflect a read error. The chain uses TRBV28 and TRBJ1-1; D possibly corresponds to TRBD1 (5 bases). The CDR3 extends over 16 amino acids. CDR1 is MDHEN, CDR2 SYDVKM, per germline. This chain's CDR3 is CANSPLMRGMNTEAFF. CDR3 coding DNA: TGTGCCAACAGTCCCCTGATGAGGGGAATGAACACTGAAGCTTTCTTT.

The V call is TRBV7-9, the J call TRBJ1-1; D uncertain. This CDR3 is 12 amino acids long. V lost 8 bases, J lost 4 bases, and 11 bases lay in between. Germline assignment: CDR1 SEHNR and CDR2 FQNEAQ (reference sequence). DNA of the CDR3: TGTGCCAGCGGCCGAGGAGGCACTGAAGCTTTCTTT. As protein: CASGRGGTEAFF.

This clonotype was observed many times. The genes are TRBV11-2 and TRBJ2-3; 11 bases align to TRBD1. The CDR3 runs to 18 residues. The J segment lost 1 base and the V segment lost 2 bases, leaving 8 bases of the junction unmatched. In germline, CDR1 is SGHAT, CDR2 FQNNGV. CDR3 DNA sequence: TGTGCCAGCAGCTTAAGGTGGACAGGGGGCTCGGGCACAGATACGCAGTATTTT. Translation: CASSLRWTGGSGTDTQYF.

The rearrangement links TRBV14 to TRBJ1-2; D is uncertain. The CDR3 has 13 amino acids. Trimming removed 0 bases from V and 7 bases from J, with 9 bases in between. Germline V gives CDR1 SGHDN, CDR2 FVKESK. This CDR3 reads CASSQDEGAGYTF. DNA for the CDR3: TGTGCCAGCAGCCAAGACGAGGGTGCTGGCTACACCTTC. The complete variable domain, with remaining parts taken from reference TRBV14 and TRBJ1-2, reads EAGVTQFPSHSVIEKGQTVTLRCDPISGHDNLYWYRRVMGKEIKFLLHFVKESKQDESGMPNNRFLAERTGGTYSTLKVQPAELEDSGVYFCASSQDEGAGYTFGSGTRLTVV.

The CDR3 spells CASSRVAGRSSYNEQFF. The CDR3 nucleotides are TGCGCCAGCAGCCGGGTGGCAGGGCGGAGCTCCTACAATGAGCAGTTCTTC. This chain connects TRBV4-3 to TRBJ2-1, with a tentative D call TRBD1 (5 bases). Germline CDR1 LGHNA, CDR2 YSLEER. The CDR3 extends over 17 amino acids. V was cut by 4 bases and J by 0 bases, with 16 bases left in between.

This clonotype was found many times. The CDR3 sequence: CASSLSLPSRNEKLFF. The CDR3 DNA sequence: TGTGCCAGCAGCTTAAGTTTACCCTCACGGAATGAAAAACTGTTTTTT. The chain uses TRBV7-8 and TRBJ1-4; D unclear. The germline gives CDR1 SGHVS, CDR2 FQNEAQ. V lost 2 bases to trimming and J lost 5 bases, with 15 bases between them. This CDR3 is built from 16 residues.

This clonotype has more than one count but fewer than ten. This chain connects TRBV4-3 to TRBJ2-1; no clear D. CDR1 and CDR2 (germline): LGHNA, YSLEER. V was pared by 0 bases and J by 3 bases, with 9 bases between. The CDR3 has 15 residues. In DNA form, the CDR3 reads TGCGCCAGCAGCCAAGACAGACAAAGCTACAATGAGCAGTTCTTC. Amino acids: CASSQDRQSYNEQFF.

J is TRBJ2-1 and V is TRBV28; the D gene is possibly TRBD2 (6 bases). The CDR3 sequence is 17 residues long. The ends were cut back, 2 bases at V and 5 bases at J, with 19 bases in the middle. Looked up from germline, CDR1 is MDHEN and CDR2 is SYDVKM. The CDR3 region has the DNA TGTGCCAGCAGTTTAGCCATGGCACTAGCATTGGACAATGAGCAGTTCTTC. Its protein is CASSLAMALALDNEQFF.

This clonotype appeared a few times. For the CDR3, the DNA is TGTGCCAGCAGTTTAGAACGGGGGGGCCAGGATACGCAGTATTTT. Protein: CASSLERGGQDTQYF. The rearrangement joins TRBV28 to TRBJ2-3; 8 positions match TRBD2. Germline CDR1 reads MDHEN; CDR2 reads SYDVKM. The CDR3 contains 15 residues. The V and J ends lost 2 bases and 6 bases, in that order; junction bases with no gene match: 7.

This chain's CDR3 is CASLGGNTEAFF. The CDR3 DNA is TGTGCCAGCCTAGGCGGGAACACTGAAGCTTTCTTT. The chain recombines TRBV2 with TRBJ1-1; D ambiguous. The germline gives CDR1 SNHLY, CDR2 FYNNEI. The CDR3 has 12 amino acids. Trimming removed 8 bases at V and 1 base at J, with 8 bases between.

The gene calls are TRBV5-1 and TRBJ1-1; maybe TRBD1 (5 bases). The CDR3 spans 18 residues. Germline assignment: CDR1 SGHRS and CDR2 YFSETQ. V lost 4 bases, J lost 3 bases, and 25 bases lay in between. The CDR3 here is CASSRNWDVLEFYTEAFF. The CDR3 DNA is TGCGCCAGCAGCCGCAACTGGGACGTCCTAGAATTTTACACTGAAGCTTTCTTT.

The rearrangement uses TRBV14 and TRBJ2-1, with a weak D call TRBD2 (7 bases). The CDR3 covers 17 residues. Germline V gene sequence: CDR1 SGHDN, CDR2 FVKESK. The V end lost 4 bases, the J end lost 2 bases, and 18 bases lay between the germline ends. The CDR3 loop is CASSPIGAGATYNEQFF. The CDR3 DNA reads as TGTGCCAGCAGCCCGATCGGTGCGGGGGCTACCTACAATGAGCAGTTCTTC.

The table lists this clonotype with many counts. The V gene is TRBV6-5, the J gene TRBJ2-7, with 10 bases that match TRBD2. The CDR3 is made up of 15 amino acids. CDR1 and CDR2 (germline): MNHEY, SVGAGI. The ends lost 5 bases at V and 2 bases at J; junction bases unmatched: 6. CDR3 region: CASSHPSGGPYEQYF. As DNA, the CDR3 is TGTGCCAGCAGTCATCCTAGCGGGGGTCCCTACGAGCAGTACTTC.

In its sample, this clonotype was seen many times. This chain connects TRBV7-2 to TRBJ2-1; the D is unclear. Germline CDR1 is SGHTA and CDR2 is FQGNSA. The CDR3 loop spans 12 amino acids. Deletions cut 1 base from V and 12 bases from J, with 10 bases between. CDR3 nucleotide sequence: TGTGCCAGCAGCTTAGTACCCAGTCTGCAGTTCTTC. This translates into CASSLVPSLQFF. Complete variable domain (other parts from reference TRBV7-2 and TRBJ2-1): GAGVSQSPSNKVTEKGKDVELRCDPISGHTALYWYRQSLGQGLEFLIYFQGNSAPDKSGLPSDRFSAERTGGSVSTLTIQRTQQEDSAVYLCASSLVPSLQFFGPGTRLTVL.

This clonotype has only a few counts. This chain connects TRBV5-6 to TRBJ2-1; TRBD1 aligns across 7 bases. Trimming took 7 bases from V and 7 from J; bases not matched to a gene: 5. The CDR3 spans 12 residues. CDR1 and CDR2 (germline): SGHDT, YYEEEE. The CDR3 is CASATGWNEQFF. In nucleotides, the CDR3 is TGTGCCAGCGCGACAGGGTGGAATGAGCAGTTCTTC.

This clonotype occurred a few times. The chain couples TRBV29-1 to TRBJ1-2, with D unclear. The CDR3 extends over 11 amino acids. V was cut by 0 bases and J by 8 bases, with 7 bases left in between. Germline V lookup: CDR1 SQVTM, CDR2 ANQGSEA. CDR3 DNA sequence: TGCAGCGTTGAAGAAAGGCACGGCTACACCTTC. Protein sequence: CSVEERHGYTF.

This clonotype was recorded a few times. The J gene is TRBJ2-3, the V gene TRBV12-3 or TRBV12-4, with D perhaps TRBD2 (5 bases). Trimming took 8 bases from V and 4 from J, leaving 13 bases between them. CDR3 length: 13 residues. The CDR3 here is CASSDSWADTQYF. The CDR3 DNA follows: TGTGCCAGCTCGGACTCCTGGGCAGATACGCAGTATTTT.

About this clonotype: Sequence at one end of the junction differs from germline and may be a read error. J is TRBJ1-1 and V is TRBV6-2 or TRBV6-3; TRBD1 matches at 7 bases. The CDR3 runs 15 residues. Germline-derived CDR1 and CDR2 are MNHEY and SVGEGT. DNA for the CDR3: TGTGCCAGCAGTTTAAAGACAGGGTTTGAATCTGAAGCTTCCTTT. Its translation is CASSLKTGFESEASF.

The CDR3 sequence is CASSVIAGGQFF. CDR3 nucleotides: TGTGCCAGCAGCGTAATAGCGGGGGGGCAGTTCTTC. The chain carries TRBV13 and TRBJ2-1, with TRBD2 identical over 10 bases. The CDR3 runs 12 residues. V lost 5 bases, J lost 12 bases, and 4 bases stayed unmatched. Germline V gene data show CDR1 as PRHDT and CDR2 as FYEKMQ (reference sequence).

The sample holds a few counts of this clonotype. This chain joins TRBV6-5 and TRBJ2-5; 8 bases are shared with TRBD2. Trimming at V came to 5 bases and at J to 5 bases, leaving 7 bases not matched to a gene. In germline, CDR1 is MNHEY, CDR2 SVGAGI. The CDR3 has 14 amino acids. The CDR3 DNA reads TGTGCCAGCAGTCCAGGTGCGGGGGGTGAGACCCAGTACTTC. As protein: CASSPGAGGETQYF.

This sequence joins TRBV7-6 and TRBJ2-7; D might be TRBD1 (6 bases). V was shortened by 3 bases and J by 0 bases, with 12 bases between the two germline ends. There are 15 residues in the CDR3. The germline gives CDR1 SGHVS, CDR2 FNYEAQ. Here the CDR3 reads CASSLDSSNSYEQYF. CDR3 sequence (DNA): TGTGCCAGCAGCTTGGACAGTTCGAACTCCTACGAGCAGTACTTC.